This T cell receptor beta chain was captured by sequencing in a study of early T cells in non-severe SARS-CoV-2 infection. Findings of the study overall: Reliance on VDJdb matching favored anti-spike CD8 responses; private and CD4 specificities were missed.

Germline lookup yields CDR1 SGHRS and CDR2 YFSETQ. There are 15 residues in the CDR3. V shed 1 base and J 12 bases; nucleotides not matched to a gene: 7. Attachment of unique molecular identifiers was made to individual cDNA molecules. TCRdb processed the 5' RACE reads anew with MiXCR; each CDR3 protein has one entry. The table has about 45,000 distinct CDR3 sequences, approximately 10% seen once; the top ten hold roughly a fifth. This clonotype was recorded at least ten times. Its antigen remains unidentified. The chain is built from TRBV5-1 and TRBJ1-4; TRBD1 agrees at 12 bases. The TCR sequence derives from an adult who was a healthcare worker with PCR-confirmed SARS-CoV-2 infection or an uninfected control (not recorded which). The sequencing input was whole blood. CDR3 bases: TGCGCCAGCAGCTTGACGGGACAGGGGGCGAACGAACTGTTTTTT. Translation gives CASSLTGQGANELFF.